This entry concerns a single TCR beta chain. V trimming: 2 bases; J trimming: 4 bases; junction bases outside the gene matches: 5. CDR1 is SNHLY and CDR2 is FYNNEI in the germline V gene. This CDR3 is 14 amino acids long. The data originate from a study of blood T cell repertoires in COVID-19. Overall study context: The origin of the acute and convalescent COVID-19 samples was the United States, Italy and Spain.

Recovered status in Cohort 3 required two negative PCRs, clearance, or symptom resolution. Profiling relied on immunoSEQ multiplex PCR, and the TCRdb table lists in-frame clones only, not all of them. The table records approximately 250,000 clones, about 80% of them present only once. The genes are TRBV2 and TRBJ2-7; 7 nucleotides line up with TRBD2. Material: PBMCs or T cells enriched from blood (not recorded which). The TCR sequence derives from a man aged 35 to 55 who had recovered from COVID-19. CDR3: CASSEPGRDYEQYF. CDR3 nucleotide sequence: TGTGCCAGCAGTGAACCTGGGAGGGATTACGAGCAGTACTTC.